Each of the 4 T cell receptor beta chains below was sequenced from the same sample in a study of CD8 T cell repertoires and HIV-1 epitope variants. Here immunoSEQ multiplex PCR was the method, and the copy in TCRdb shows in-frame clones only, minus some. The sample holds about 95,000 clones, 70% to 75% seen once. Sequences were obtained from uncultured baseline CD8+ T cells from peripheral blood mononuclear cells (PBMCs). These receptors were obtained from a male donor with HIV.

The chain employs TRBV5-1 and TRBJ2-2; 9 bases align to TRBD1. This CDR3 is 15 amino acids long. The germline V gene encodes CDR1 SGHRS and CDR2 YFSETQ. Losses at the gene ends were 4 bases for V and 4 bases for J; bases not matched to a gene: 5. In DNA form, the CDR3 reads TGCGCCAGCAGCCGAGAGACAGGGGGCACCGGGGAGCTGTTTTTT. Translation gives CASSRETGGTGELFF. Full variable domain (missing parts from reference TRBV5-1 and TRBJ2-2): KAGVTQTPRYLIKTRGQQVTLSCSPISGHRSVSWYQQTPGQGLQFLFEYFSETQRNKGNFPGRFSGRQFSNSRSEMNVSTLELGDSALYLCASSRETGGTGELFFGEGSRLTVL.

The chain recombines TRBV19 with TRBJ2-7, with 10 bases matching TRBD1. After removal of 7 bases from V and 4 bases from J, the junction contained 7 bases not matched to a gene. CDR3 length: 14 residues. Germline V gene lookup returns CDR1 LNHDA and CDR2 SQIVND (reference sequence). The CDR3: CASTGTGESYEQYF. The CDR3 region has the DNA TGTGCCAGTACCGGGACAGGGGAAAGTTACGAGCAGTACTTC.

The chain carries TRBV11-2 and TRBJ2-2; tentative D call: TRBD1 (7 bases). The germline gives CDR1 SGHAT, CDR2 FQNNGV. The CDR3 runs 15 residues. Trimming took 2 bases from V and 5 from J, leaving 12 bases between them. The CDR3 nucleotides read TGTGCCAGCAGCTTAATCAGGGGGGAAACCGGGGAGCTGTTTTTT. Translating it yields CASSLIRGETGELFF.

The rearrangement links TRBV23-1 to TRBJ2-3; D may be TRBD1 (5 bases). TRBV23-1 is annotated as an ORF whose role is uncertain. Trimming left V 6 bases short and J 2 bases short, with 21 bases between. The CDR3 sequence is 17 residues long. The CDR3, as DNA: TGCGCCAGCAGCCAGGAATCCGCTGGACACTACACAGATACGCAGTATTTT. It is translated as CASSQESAGHYTDTQYF.